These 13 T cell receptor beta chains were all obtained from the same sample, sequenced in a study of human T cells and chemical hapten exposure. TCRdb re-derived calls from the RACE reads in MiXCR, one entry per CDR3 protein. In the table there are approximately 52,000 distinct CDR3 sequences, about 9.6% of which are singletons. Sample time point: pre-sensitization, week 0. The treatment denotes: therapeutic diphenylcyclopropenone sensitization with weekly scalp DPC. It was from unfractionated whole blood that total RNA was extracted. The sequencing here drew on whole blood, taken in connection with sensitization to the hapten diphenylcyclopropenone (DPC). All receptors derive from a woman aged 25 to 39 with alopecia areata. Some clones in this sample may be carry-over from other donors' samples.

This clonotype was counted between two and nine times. In DNA form, the CDR3 reads TGTGCCAGCAGGGAGACCGGGACAGGGTACGAGCAGTACTTC. Protein product: CASRETGTGYEQYF. The J gene is TRBJ2-7, the V gene TRBV12-3 or TRBV12-4, with TRBD1 matching over 9 bases. The CDR3 contains 14 residues. J gave up 4 bases and V 6 bases, and 7 bases lay outside the gene matches.

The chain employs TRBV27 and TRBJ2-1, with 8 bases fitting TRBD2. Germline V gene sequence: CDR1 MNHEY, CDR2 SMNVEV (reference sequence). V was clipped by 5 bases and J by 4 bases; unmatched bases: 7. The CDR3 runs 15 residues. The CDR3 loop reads CASSTLAGGYNEQFF. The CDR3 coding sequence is TGTGCCAGCAGTACCCTCGCGGGGGGTTACAATGAGCAGTTCTTC.

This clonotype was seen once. CDR3 loop: CASSPYGIPAGDRRSNTEAFF. DNA of the CDR3: TGTGCCAGCAGTCCATATGGAATCCCAGCCGGGGACAGGCGGTCGAACACTGAAGCTTTCTTT. The chain is built from TRBV28 and TRBJ1-1; 8 nucleotides align to TRBD1. The CDR3 loop spans 21 amino acids. The germline V gene has CDR1 MDHEN and CDR2 SYDVKM. With V trimmed by 5 bases and J by 1 base, 24 bases remained unmatched.

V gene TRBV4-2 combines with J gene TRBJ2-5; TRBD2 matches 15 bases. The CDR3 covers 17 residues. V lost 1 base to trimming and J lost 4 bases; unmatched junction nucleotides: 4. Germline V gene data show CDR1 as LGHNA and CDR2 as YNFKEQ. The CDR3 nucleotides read TGTGCCAGCAGCCAAGGGACTAGCGGGGGGGCCGGAGAGACCCAGTACTTC. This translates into CASSQGTSGGAGETQYF.

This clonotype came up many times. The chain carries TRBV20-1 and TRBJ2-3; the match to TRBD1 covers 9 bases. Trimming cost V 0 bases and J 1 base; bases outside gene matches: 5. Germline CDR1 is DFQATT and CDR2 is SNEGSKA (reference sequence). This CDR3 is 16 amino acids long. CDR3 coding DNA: TGCAGTGCTAGAGATGAAAGGACAGGGGGCACAGATACGCAGTATTTT. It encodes CSARDERTGGTDTQYF.

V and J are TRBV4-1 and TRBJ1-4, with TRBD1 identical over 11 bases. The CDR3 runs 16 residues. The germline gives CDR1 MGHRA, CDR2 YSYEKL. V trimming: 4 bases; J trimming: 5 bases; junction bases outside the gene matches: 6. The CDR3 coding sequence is TGCGCCAGCAGCCCGTGGACAGGGGGCCAAAATGAAAAACTGTTTTTT. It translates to CASSPWTGGQNEKLFF.

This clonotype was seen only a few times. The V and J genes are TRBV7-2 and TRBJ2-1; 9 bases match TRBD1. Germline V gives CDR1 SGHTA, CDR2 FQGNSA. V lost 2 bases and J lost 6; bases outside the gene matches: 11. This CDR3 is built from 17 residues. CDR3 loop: CASSLPRDREPTNEQFF. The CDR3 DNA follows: TGTGCCAGCAGCTTACCCCGGGACAGGGAACCAACCAATGAGCAGTTCTTC.

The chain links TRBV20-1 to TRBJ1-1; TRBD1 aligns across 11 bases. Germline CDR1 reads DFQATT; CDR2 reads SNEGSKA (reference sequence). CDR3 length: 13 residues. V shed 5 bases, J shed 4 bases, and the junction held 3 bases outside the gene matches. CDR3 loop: CSAPGTGGTEAFF. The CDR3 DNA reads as TGCAGTGCTCCCGGGACAGGGGGCACTGAAGCTTTCTTT.

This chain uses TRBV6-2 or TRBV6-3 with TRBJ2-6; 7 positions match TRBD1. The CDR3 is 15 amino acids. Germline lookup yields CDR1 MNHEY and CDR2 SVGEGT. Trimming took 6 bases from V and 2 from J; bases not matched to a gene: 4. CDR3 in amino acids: CASREDRAGANVLTF. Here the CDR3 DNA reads TGTGCCAGCAGGGAAGACAGGGCTGGGGCCAACGTCCTGACTTTC.

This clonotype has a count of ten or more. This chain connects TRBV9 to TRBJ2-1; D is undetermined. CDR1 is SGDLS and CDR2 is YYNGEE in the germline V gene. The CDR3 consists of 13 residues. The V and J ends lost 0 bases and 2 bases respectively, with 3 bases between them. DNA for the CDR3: TGTGCCAGCAGCGTAGGACCCTACAATGAGCAGTTCTTC. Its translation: CASSVGPYNEQFF.

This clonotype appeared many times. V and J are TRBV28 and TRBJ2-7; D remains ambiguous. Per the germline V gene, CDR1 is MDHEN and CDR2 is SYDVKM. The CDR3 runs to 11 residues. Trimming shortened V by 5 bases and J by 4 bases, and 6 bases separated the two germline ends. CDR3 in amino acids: CASSGTYEQYF. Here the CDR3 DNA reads TGTGCCAGCAGTGGTACGTACGAGCAGTACTTC.

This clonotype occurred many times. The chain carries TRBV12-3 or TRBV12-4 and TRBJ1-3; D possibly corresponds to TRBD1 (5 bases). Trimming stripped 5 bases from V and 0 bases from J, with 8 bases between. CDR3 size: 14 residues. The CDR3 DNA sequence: TGTGCCAGCAGTCGACAGCACTCTGGAAACACCATATATTTT. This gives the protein CASSRQHSGNTIYF.

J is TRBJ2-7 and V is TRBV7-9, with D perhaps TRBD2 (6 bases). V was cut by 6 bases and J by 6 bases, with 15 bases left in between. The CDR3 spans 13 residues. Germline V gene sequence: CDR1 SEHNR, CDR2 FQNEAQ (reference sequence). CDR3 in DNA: TGTGCCAGCAGAACGGGGGTTAAAAGCGAGCAGTACTTC. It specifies CASRTGVKSEQYF.